This entry is about one TCR beta chain. In patients chosen for sequencing, flow cytometry had shown CD8+CD57+ cell expansion. This CDR3 region has 15 residues. Per germline, CDR1 SGDLS and CDR2 YYNGEE. J was trimmed by 6 bases and V by 0 bases; bases with no gene match: 8. The data originate from a study of CD8+CD57+ T cells in acquired aplastic anemia. Study-wide context: The mean DNA yield obtained from sorted CD4+ and CD8+ cells came to approximately 3.2 ug.

The template for TCR beta VDJ and CDR3 sequence profiling was genomic DNA. MiXCR was run by TCRdb on the reads, yielding one entry per CDR3 protein. The repertoire consists of around 200,000 distinct CDR3 sequences, with approximately 48% occurring once and the leading ten covering approximately 13%. This clonotype was obtained from a human donor with aplastic anemia. The gene calls are TRBV9 and TRBJ2-7; 8 bases are a match to TRBD2. Sequenced: sorted CD4+, CD8+, or CD8+CD57+ T cells (not recorded which) from PBMCs. The CDR3 is CASSVDGLAITEQYF. CDR3 nucleotides: TGTGCCAGCAGCGTAGACGGACTAGCAATTACCGAGCAGTACTTC.